A selection of T cell receptor beta chains follows, all from one sample in a study of T-cell memory formation after mild COVID-19. TCRdb called the 5' RACE reads again in MiXCR, with one record for every CDR3 protein. The data show roughly 48,000 distinct CDR3 sequences, 25% to 35% seen once. The sample was PBMCs or a T cell subset sorted from them (not recorded which). All receptors derive from a man aged 18 to 35 who had mild COVID-19 (a few samples of this study predate the infection). Cell type and time point are not known. Each CDR3 is given with its conserved first and last residue. A D gene is named only where the DNA matches it firmly. The listing skips clone size in some rows; elsewhere it reads once, few, many or a size class.

size: few; V: TRBV25-1; J: TRBJ1-6; D: .; CDR3: CASSEYSGPGSPLHF; DNA: TGTGCCAGCAGTGAATATTCCGGTCCAGGTTCACCCCTCCACTTT
size: few; V: TRBV7-8; J: TRBJ2-1; D: .; CDR3: CASSPSAPGESHEQFF; DNA: TGTGCCAGCAGCCCTTCGGCCCCAGGGGAGTCTCATGAGCAGTTCTTC
size: few; V: TRBV5-1; J: TRBJ2-1; D: .; CDR3: CASSLTGLRTYNEQFF; DNA: TGCGCCAGCAGCTTGACGGGCCTCAGAACCTACAATGAGCAGTTCTTC
size: .; V: TRBV7-8; J: TRBJ2-3; D: .; CDR3: CASSAPGVRDTQYF; DNA: TGTGCCAGCAGCGCGCCGGGGGTGAGAGATACGCAGTATTTT
size: .; V: TRBV6-2/TRBV6-3; J: TRBJ2-2; D: .; CDR3: CASSYGQGHTGELFF; DNA: TGTGCCAGCAGTTATGGGCAGGGGCACACCGGGGAGCTGTTTTTT
size: few; V: TRBV7-8; J: TRBJ2-1; D: TRBD2; CDR3: CASSLDASGGTEQFF; DNA: TGTGCCAGCAGCTTAGACGCTAGCGGGGGGACGGAGCAGTTCTTC
size: .; V: TRBV20-1; J: TRBJ2-5; D: TRBD1; CDR3: CSARDRQRDRGRETQYF; DNA: TGCAGTGCTAGAGACCGACAACGGGACAGGGGCCGGGAGACCCAGTACTTC
size: .; V: TRBV28; J: TRBJ2-5; D: .; CDR3: CASSLLQTQYF; DNA: TGTGCCAGCAGTTTGTTGCAGACCCAGTACTTC
size: few; V: TRBV29-1; J: TRBJ2-1; D: .; CDR3: CSVSLADRNNEQFF; DNA: TGCAGCGTGTCCCTAGCGGACAGGAACAATGAGCAGTTCTTC
size: .; V: TRBV3-1; J: TRBJ2-2; D: TRBD2; CDR3: CASSQGGTSSGELFF; DNA: TGTGCCAGCAGCCAAGGGGGGACTAGCTCCGGGGAGCTGTTTTTT
size: .; V: TRBV12-3/TRBV12-4; J: TRBJ1-6; D: .; CDR3: CASYPPLHF; DNA: TGTGCCAGTTATCCACCCCTCCACTTT
size: .; V: TRBV7-6; J: TRBJ2-7; D: .; CDR3: CASSLISDEQYF; DNA: TGTGCCAGCAGCTTAATTAGTGACGAGCAGTACTTC
size: many; V: TRBV6-5; J: TRBJ1-1; D: .; CDR3: CASSYRSNTEAFF; DNA: TGTGCCAGCAGTTACCGTAGCAACACTGAAGCTTTCTTT
size: .; V: TRBV12-3/TRBV12-4; J: TRBJ2-7; D: .; CDR3: CASSLGPSYEQYF; DNA: TGTGCCAGCAGTTTAGGTCCGTCCTACGAGCAGTACTTC
size: few; V: TRBV5-1; J: TRBJ2-7; D: .; CDR3: CASSSTGSVYEQYF; DNA: TGCGCCAGCAGCTCCACAGGGTCGGTATACGAGCAGTACTTC
size: .; V: TRBV11-2; J: TRBJ2-1; D: TRBD2; CDR3: CASSPPREGSSYNEQFF; DNA: TGTGCCAGCAGCCCTCCTCGGGAGGGGAGCTCCTACAATGAGCAGTTCTTC
size: .; V: TRBV6-2/TRBV6-3; J: TRBJ1-2; D: TRBD1; CDR3: CASSYGTGGNYGYTF; DNA: TGTGCCAGCAGTTACGGTACAGGGGGGAACTATGGCTACACCTTC
size: .; V: TRBV27; J: TRBJ1-1; D: .; CDR3: CASSSAGKGEAFF; DNA: TGTGCCAGCAGTTCGGCGGGTAAAGGGGAAGCTTTCTTT
size: .; V: TRBV7-2; J: TRBJ2-7; D: TRBD1; CDR3: CASSLEGAGYEQYF; DNA: TGTGCCAGCAGCTTAGAGGGGGCCGGCTACGAGCAGTACTTC
size: .; V: TRBV5-1; J: TRBJ2-1; D: .; CDR3: CASSLGGIEQFF; DNA: TGCGCCAGCAGCTTGGGCGGAATTGAGCAGTTCTTC
size: medium-sized; V: TRBV6-2/TRBV6-3; J: TRBJ2-5; D: .; CDR3: CASSAGTSDQETQYF; DNA: TGTGCCAGCAGTGCCGGCACCAGTGATCAAGAGACCCAGTACTTC
size: .; V: TRBV5-1; J: TRBJ2-3; D: TRBD2; CDR3: CASKRDLTSTDTQYF; DNA: TGCGCCAGCAAGCGGGACCTCACTAGCACAGATACGCAGTATTTT
size: .; V: TRBV12-3/TRBV12-4; J: TRBJ1-6; D: .; CDR3: CASSLSASWSPLHF; DNA: TGTGCCAGCAGTTTATCCGCATCCTGGTCACCCCTCCACTTT
size: .; V: TRBV9; J: TRBJ2-5; D: TRBD1; CDR3: CASSVGQGAGETQYF; DNA: TGTGCCAGCAGCGTGGGACAGGGGGCCGGCGAGACCCAGTACTTC
size: .; V: TRBV4-1; J: TRBJ1-2; D: .; CDR3: CASSQVSDYNYGYTF; DNA: TGCGCCAGCAGCCAAGTTTCAGACTACAACTATGGCTACACCTTC
size: .; V: TRBV10-3; J: TRBJ1-1; D: TRBD1; CDR3: CATLNRGQGMNTEAFF; DNA: TGTGCCACCCTAAACAGGGGCCAGGGCATGAACACTGAAGCTTTCTTT
size: .; V: TRBV7-9; J: TRBJ1-6; D: TRBD1; CDR3: CASSLRQGFDNSPLHF; DNA: TGTGCCAGCAGCTTACGACAGGGTTTTGACAATTCACCCCTCCACTTT
size: .; V: TRBV5-6; J: TRBJ2-5; D: TRBD1; CDR3: CASSLGYTGEETQYF; DNA: TGTGCCAGCAGCTTGGGGTACACAGGGGAAGAGACCCAGTACTTC
size: many; V: TRBV12-3/TRBV12-4; J: TRBJ2-1; D: .; CDR3: CASTGVPNNEQFF; DNA: TGTGCCAGCACGGGCGTACCGAACAATGAGCAGTTCTTC
size: few; V: TRBV6-6; J: TRBJ2-1; D: TRBD2; CDR3: CASSTGGSEQFF; DNA: TGTGCCAGCAGTACGGGAGGGAGCGAGCAGTTCTTC
size: .; V: TRBV6-2/TRBV6-3; J: TRBJ2-7; D: .; CDR3: CASSRDVGSYEQYF; DNA: TGTGCCAGCAGTCGGGACGTAGGCTCCTACGAGCAGTACTTC
size: few; V: TRBV7-9; J: TRBJ2-1; D: .; CDR3: CASSPELYNEQFF; DNA: TGTGCCAGCAGCCCTGAGTTATACAATGAGCAGTTCTTC
size: few; V: TRBV6-5; J: TRBJ2-7; D: .; CDR3: CASSYFPGYEQYF; DNA: TGTGCCAGCAGTTACTTTCCGGGGTACGAGCAGTACTTC
size: few; V: TRBV4-3; J: TRBJ1-3; D: TRBD1; CDR3: CASSQTLTGDGNTIYF; DNA: TGCGCCAGCAGCCAAACATTGACAGGGGACGGAAACACCATATATTTT
size: .; V: TRBV6-6; J: TRBJ1-5; D: .; CDR3: CASSYGTKNQPQHF; DNA: TGTGCCAGCAGTTACGGGACTAAGAATCAGCCCCAGCATTTT
size: .; V: TRBV12-3/TRBV12-4; J: TRBJ2-3; D: .; CDR3: CASSLGEVGTQYF; DNA: TGTGCCAGCAGTTTGGGGGAAGTCGGTACGCAGTATTTT
size: few; V: TRBV4-2; J: TRBJ2-1; D: .; CDR3: CASSLTRYNEQFF; DNA: TGTGCCAGCAGCCTCACACGGTACAATGAGCAGTTCTTC
size: few; V: TRBV9; J: TRBJ2-5; D: .; CDR3: CASSLAGALVETQYF; DNA: TGTGCCAGCAGCCTTGCCGGGGCGTTGGTAGAGACCCAGTACTTC
size: few; V: TRBV11-2; J: TRBJ2-1; D: TRBD2; CDR3: CASSPLAGYNEQFF; DNA: TGTGCCAGCAGCCCACTAGCGGGGTACAATGAGCAGTTCTTC
size: .; V: TRBV27; J: TRBJ2-1; D: .; CDR3: CASSLKGRPFF; DNA: TGTGCCAGCAGTTTGAAGGGGAGGCCGTTCTTC
size: .; V: TRBV7-9; J: TRBJ1-2; D: .; CDR3: CASSLSGQPRGYTF; DNA: TGTGCCAGCAGCTTGTCAGGACAGCCGCGTGGCTACACCTTC
size: .; V: TRBV5-6; J: TRBJ1-2; D: TRBD1; CDR3: CASSFRQGILQQYGYTF; DNA: TGTGCCAGCAGTTTTCGACAGGGGATATTACAACAGTATGGCTACACCTTC
size: few; V: TRBV12-3/TRBV12-4; J: TRBJ2-7; D: .; CDR3: CASSSLGVGEQYF; DNA: TGTGCCAGCAGTTCTTTGGGGGTTGGGGAGCAGTACTTC
size: .; V: TRBV12-3/TRBV12-4; J: TRBJ2-7; D: .; CDR3: CASSLAGLEGNEQYF; DNA: TGTGCCAGCAGTTTAGCGGGACTGGAAGGGAACGAGCAGTACTTC
size: .; V: TRBV7-2; J: TRBJ2-3; D: TRBD2; CDR3: CASKLGGSTDTQYF; DNA: TGTGCCAGCAAACTCGGGGGGAGCACAGATACGCAGTATTTT
size: .; V: TRBV20-1; J: TRBJ2-1; D: .; CDR3: CSAGPAHLVDEQFF; DNA: TGCAGTGCTGGGCCGGCTCATCTCGTCGATGAGCAGTTCTTC
size: few; V: TRBV7-2; J: TRBJ2-2; D: .; CDR3: CASQFENTGELFF; DNA: TGTGCCAGCCAATTCGAGAACACCGGGGAGCTGTTTTTT
size: few; V: TRBV5-6; J: TRBJ2-5; D: .; CDR3: CASSLGTNVETQYF; DNA: TGTGCCAGCAGCTTGGGGACGAACGTGGAGACCCAGTACTTC
size: few; V: TRBV7-6; J: TRBJ2-7; D: .; CDR3: CASSSGVRGSSYEQYF; DNA: TGTGCCAGCAGCTCGGGTGTCAGGGGCTCCTCCTACGAGCAGTACTTC
size: medium-sized; V: TRBV29-1; J: TRBJ2-7; D: .; CDR3: CSVYTGSSYEQYF; DNA: TGCAGCGTATATACAGGGTCATCCTACGAGCAGTACTTC
size: few; V: TRBV6-6; J: TRBJ2-7; D: TRBD1; CDR3: CASSETGVTYEQYF; DNA: TGTGCCAGCAGTGAGACAGGGGTAACCTACGAGCAGTACTTC
size: .; V: TRBV12-3/TRBV12-4; J: TRBJ1-5; D: .; CDR3: CASRADRDNQPQHF; DNA: TGTGCCAGCAGGGCGGACAGAGACAATCAGCCCCAGCATTTT
size: .; V: TRBV7-9; J: TRBJ1-5; D: .; CDR3: CASSLGSQGGGPQHF; DNA: TGTGCCAGCAGCTTAGGATCGCAGGGAGGAGGGCCCCAGCATTTT
size: .; V: TRBV12-3/TRBV12-4; J: TRBJ2-1; D: TRBD2; CDR3: CASSFGASGINEQFF; DNA: TGTGCCAGCAGTTTTGGCGCTAGCGGAATCAATGAGCAGTTCTTC
size: .; V: TRBV9; J: TRBJ2-4; D: TRBD1; CDR3: CASSSRWGQGADIQYF; DNA: TGTGCCAGCAGCTCCCGCTGGGGACAGGGGGCGGACATTCAGTACTTC
size: few; V: TRBV5-1; J: TRBJ2-1; D: .; CDR3: CASSLVALTSSYNEQFF; DNA: TGCGCCAGCAGCTTGGTGGCGCTTACCAGCTCCTACAATGAGCAGTTCTTC